This TCR beta chain emerged from a study of patients and donors after allogeneic stem cell transplantation. The CDR3 length is 16 residues. Losses at the gene ends were 5 bases for V and 3 bases for J; bases not matched to a gene: 10. Germline lookup yields CDR1 SEHNR and CDR2 FQNEAQ (reference sequence). TCRdb independently ran MiXCR on the RT-PCR reads; one entry per CDR3 protein. The sample lists some 880,000 distinct CDR3 sequences, about 20% seen once, with under 6.5% in the top ten. The chain links TRBV7-9 to TRBJ1-3; 7 nucleotides agree with TRBD1. The sequence was collected from a human donor who was either an allogeneic HSCT recipient or a stem cell or donor lymphocyte infusion donor (not recorded which). It is not recorded whose cells these are; they may come from a transplant donor. The material sequenced was blood, either unsorted or a sorted T cell fraction (not recorded which). CDR3 nucleotides: TGTGCCAGCAGCCCTCGGACAGGTGGGGGTGGAAACACCATATATTTT. Encoded protein: CASSPRTGGGGNTIYF.